This entry lists 8 T cell receptor beta chains sequenced from one sample in a study of blood T cell repertoires in COVID-19. Method: immunoSEQ multiplex PCR; TCRdb's copy keeps in-frame clones and lacks some. The sample has about 270,000 clones; approximately 92% are singletons. Sequencing input: peripheral blood. The source is a person aged 18 to 29 with COVID-19, enrolled during active disease.

The rearrangement uses TRBV9 and TRBJ1-1; TRBD1 matches at 8 bases. This CDR3 contains 19 residues. Germline-derived CDR1 and CDR2 are SGDLS and YYNGEE. J lost 0 bases, V lost 4 bases, and 17 bases had no gene match. The CDR3 DNA follows: TGTGCCAGCAGCCCCCTCCCCCCAGGGACAGGACTAATGAACACTGAAGCTTTCTTT. It translates to CASSPLPPGTGLMNTEAFF.

V and J are TRBV19 and TRBJ2-3, with 7 bases aligning to TRBD2. CDR1 and CDR2 (germline): LNHDA, SQIVND (reference sequence). The CDR3 length is 14 residues. V was clipped by 0 bases and J by 10 bases; unmatched bases: 7. The chain's CDR3 is CASSIDQRDLAQYF. The DNA of the CDR3 is TGTGCCAGTAGTATAGATCAGCGGGACCTTGCGCAGTATTTT.

This chain uses TRBV29-1 with TRBJ1-2; 9 positions agree with TRBD1. This CDR3 spans 15 amino acids. The V gene's germline CDR1 is SQVTM and CDR2 ANQGSEA. The V and J ends lost 0 bases and 3 bases, in that order; junction bases with no gene match: 5. The DNA for the CDR3 is TGCAGCGTTGAAGATGGGGGACAGGGAGACTATGGCTACACCTTC. Its protein product is CSVEDGGQGDYGYTF.

The V gene is TRBV4-1, the J gene TRBJ1-2, with D possibly matching TRBD1 (6 bases). Germline assignment: CDR1 MGHRA and CDR2 YSYEKL. The CDR3 spans 16 residues. Between the trimmed V and J ends, which lost 0 bases and 0 bases, there was a span of 11 bases. The CDR3 nucleotides read TGCGCCAGCAGCCAAGATCGGGGGGCCCCTAACTATGGCTACACCTTC. Amino acid sequence: CASSQDRGAPNYGYTF.

This clone was seen a few times. The gene calls are TRBV7-7 and TRBJ1-5; TRBD1 aligns across 7 bases. Trimming removed 3 bases from V and 5 bases from J; junction bases left unmatched: 13. CDR1 and CDR2 from the germline V gene are SSHAT and FNYEAQ (reference sequence). The CDR3 runs to 17 residues. The CDR3 loop reads CASSFPSTGRIDQPQHF. The DNA of the CDR3 is TGTGCCAGCAGCTTCCCATCGACAGGGCGAATTGATCAGCCCCAGCATTTT. The full variable domain, its missing parts supplied by reference TRBV7-7 and TRBJ1-5, is GAGVSQSPRYKVTKRGQDVTLRCDPISSHATLYWYQQALGQGPEFLTYFNYEAQPDKSGLPSDRFSAERPEGSISTLTIQRTEQRDSAMYRCASSFPSTGRIDQPQHFGDGTRLSIL.

The rearrangement uses TRBV5-1 and TRBJ1-1, with D hard to call. The CDR3 has 14 residues. Germline V CDR1 and CDR2: SGHRS, YFSETQ. Trimming pared 4 bases from V and 2 bases from J, leaving 12 bases between. The CDR3 nucleotides are TGCGCCAGCAGCCCTAATCCGTCCAACACTGAAGCTTTCTTT. This gives the protein CASSPNPSNTEAFF. The full variable domain, completed using reference TRBV5-1 and TRBJ1-1, is KAGVTQTPRYLIKTRGQQVTLSCSPISGHRSVSWYQQTPGQGLQFLFEYFSETQRNKGNFPGRFSGRQFSNSRSEMNVSTLELGDSALYLCASSPNPSNTEAFFGQGTRLTVV.

This chain connects TRBV6-1 to TRBJ1-1, with 9 nucleotides matching TRBD1. Germline V gene sequence: CDR1 MNHNS, CDR2 SASEGT. The CDR3 has 14 amino acids. After removal of 3 bases from V and 3 bases from J, the junction contained 2 bases not matched to a gene. As DNA, the CDR3 is TGTGCCAGCAGTGACGGACAGGGGTACACTGAAGCTTTCTTT. Translation: CASSDGQGYTEAFF.

Of note for this clone: Other DNA sequences within the sample encode an identical CDR3. The rearrangement uses TRBV18 and TRBJ2-7, with a possible D match to TRBD1 (5 bases). Trimming removed 4 bases from V and 3 bases from J, with 7 bases in between. The germline V gene has CDR1 KGHSH and CDR2 LQKENI. The CDR3 has 12 residues. CDR3 sequence reads: CASSLGHYEQYF. The DNA for the CDR3 is TGTGCCAGCTCACTGGGGCACTACGAGCAGTACTTC.